This T cell receptor beta chain was recovered during a study of shared clonotypes between healthy human individuals. On the study more broadly: Three plates each covered CD4 naive and memory; CD8 naive two, CD8 memory one.

General study findings and limits: Non-shared clonotypes showed lower generation probabilities than clonotypes common to all four donors.

For every subset, genomic DNA was evenly distributed across several immunoSEQ plates. Some clones are missing from TCRdb's copy, which holds only in-frame ones; the method was immunoSEQ multiplex PCR. The data contain just over 2,000,000 clones, approximately 95% of them singletons. Turning to this clone: Its antigen is undetermined.

From germline, CDR1 is LGHNA and CDR2 YNFKEQ. The CDR3 totals 17 residues. The germline V and J ends were trimmed by 0 bases and 0 bases, with 12 bases remaining between them. This chain links TRBV4-2 with TRBJ2-1, with D possibly being TRBD2 (5 bases). Sequenced sample: naive CD4+ T cells sorted from blood. Subset indicated: CD45RA+ positively selected. The TCR originated in a man aged 18 to 30 in good health. Here the CDR3 reads CASSQDLPGSSYNEQFF. CDR3 nucleotides: TGTGCCAGCAGCCAAGATCTGCCGGGGAGCTCCTACAATGAGCAGTTCTTC.